This is a list of T cell receptor beta chains from one sample in a study of cytomegalovirus exposure and HLA in healthy donors. Here immunoSEQ multiplex PCR was the method, and the copy in TCRdb shows in-frame clones only, minus some. Of about 130,000 clones in the sample, roughly 15% were seen once. Sequencing was carried out using PBMCs. These receptors originate from a female donor in good health and CMV-seropositive. Both conserved end residues are part of each CDR3. The D gene is left open where the match is weak. Clone size is given for some rows only: seen once, a few or many times, or a class if the clone is expanded.

j_call clone_size v_call d_call cdr3_length cdr3_aa cdr3_nt
TRBJ1-5 . TRBV18 TRBD1 14 CASSPRDRDQPQHF TGTGCCAGCTCACCAAGGGACAGAGATCAGCCCCAGCATTTT
TRBJ1-1 . TRBV7-9 . 13 CASSLRYGTEAFF TGTGCCAGCAGCTTACGGTATGGCACTGAAGCTTTCTTT
TRBJ2-3 few TRBV10-3 TRBD1 14 CAISDRDSSDTQYF TGTGCCATCAGTGACCGGGACAGCTCAGATACGCAGTATTTT
TRBJ2-2 . TRBV18 . 13 CASSPSGTGELFF TGTGCCAGCTCACCTTCAGGGACCGGGGAGCTGTTTTTT
TRBJ2-2 . TRBV7-3 TRBD2 17 CASSLPASGRVTGELFF TGTGCCAGCAGCTTACCCGCTAGCGGGAGAGTTACCGGGGAGCTGTTTTTT
TRBJ2-5 few TRBV6-5 TRBD2 16 CASSSTLAGGAETQYF TGTGCCAGCAGTTCCACTCTAGCGGGAGGGGCGGAGACCCAGTACTTC
TRBJ1-2 . TRBV7-9 . 15 CASSSRGGDYYGYTF TGTGCCAGCAGCTCCCGGGGGGGTGACTACTATGGCTACACCTTC
TRBJ2-7 . TRBV4-1 . 16 CASSQDRPALGTGQYF TGCGCCAGCAGCCAAGACCGCCCGGCCCTAGGTACCGGGCAGTACTTC
TRBJ2-3 few TRBV5-1 . 15 CASSLGGGATDTQYF TGCGCCAGCAGCTTGGGCGGGGGCGCTACAGATACGCAGTATTTT
TRBJ2-7 . TRBV7-9 TRBD1 15 CASSSTWTGSNEQYF TGTGCCAGCAGCTCGACTTGGACAGGGAGTAACGAGCAGTACTTC
TRBJ2-7 few TRBV7-2 TRBD2 19 CASSLVRSSAGGRPYEQYF TGTGCCAGCAGCTTAGTGCGGAGTTCCGCGGGAGGGCGTCCCTACGAGCAGTACTTC
TRBJ1-2 . TRBV7-3 . 16 CASSTGGLGAAYGYTF TGTGCCAGCAGCACCGGGGGTCTAGGGGCCGCCTATGGCTACACCTTC
TRBJ2-2 . TRBV9 . 14 CASSGWERPGELFF TGTGCCAGCAGCGGGTGGGAGCGGCCCGGGGAGCTGTTTTTT
TRBJ2-7 . TRBV6-5 . 13 CASSYPGRDEQYF TGTGCCAGCAGTTACCCGGGCAGGGACGAGCAGTACTTC
TRBJ2-7 . TRBV7-9 TRBD2 16 CASSSPGLAGGYEQYF TGTGCCAGCAGCTCGCCGGGCCTAGCGGGAGGCTACGAGCAGTACTTC
TRBJ1-5 few TRBV4-3 . 15 CASSQDRTGNQPQHF TGCGCCAGCAGCCAAGATAGGACAGGCAATCAGCCCCAGCATTTT
TRBJ1-2 . TRBV30 . 13 CAWRAAGWGGYTF TGTGCCTGGAGGGCTGCAGGGTGGGGTGGCTACACCTTC
TRBJ2-7 few TRBV7-9 TRBD2 12 CASSWTSYEQYF TGTGCCAGCAGCTGGACTAGTTACGAGCAGTACTTC
TRBJ1-2 . TRBV5-1 TRBD1 16 CASSLDTGGLFYGYTF TGCGCCAGCAGCTTGGATACAGGGGGCCTCTTCTATGGCTACACCTTC
TRBJ2-7 . TRBV30 TRBD1 12 CAWGDSSYEQYF TGTGCCTGGGGGGACAGCTCCTACGAGCAGTACTTC
TRBJ1-1 few TRBV7-8 . 17 CASSFGGRKGMNTEAFF TGTGCCAGCAGCTTCGGGGGTCGAAAAGGGATGAACACTGAAGCTTTCTTT
TRBJ2-1 few TRBV4-3 TRBD2 15 CASSSGLAGDNEQFF TGCGCCAGCAGCTCAGGACTAGCGGGGGACAATGAGCAGTTCTTC